A single sample gave rise to the 13 T cell receptor beta chains below, sequenced in a study of blood T cell repertoires in COVID-19. The protocol was immunoSEQ multiplex PCR, while the TCRdb copy is restricted to in-frame clones and leaves out a portion. The sample consists of 150,000 to 200,000 clones, more than 75% of them appearing once. Specimen: peripheral blood. All receptors derive from a man over 45 who had recovered from COVID-19.

The table lists this clone with a count of one. The chain uses TRBV18 and TRBJ2-3, with a weak D call TRBD1 (5 bases). CDR1 and CDR2 (germline): KGHSH, LQKENI. Trimming left V 2 bases short and J 0 bases short, with 9 bases between. This CDR3 spans 15 amino acids. The CDR3 DNA follows: TGTGCCAGCTCACCAGAGACAGCTAGCACAGATACGCAGTATTTT. This translates into CASSPETASTDTQYF.

The chain links TRBV19 to TRBJ1-1; D gene unclear. V was clipped by 4 bases and J by 1 base, with 7 bases between them. CDR1 is LNHDA, CDR2 SQIVND, per germline (reference sequence). CDR3 size: 13 residues. In nucleotides, the CDR3 is TGTGCCAGTAGTACCCGAGCGAACACTGAAGCTTTCTTT. Its translation: CASSTRANTEAFF.

The DNA for the CDR3 is TGTGCCAGCAGTAACAGGGAGTCCAATGAGCAGTTCTTC. Translated, it gives CASSNRESNEQFF. The J gene is TRBJ2-1, the V gene TRBV5-4; a possible D gene is TRBD1 (6 bases). The CDR3 loop spans 13 amino acids. The germline CDR1 and CDR2 sequences are SGHNT and YYREEE (reference sequence). The V gene lost 5 bases and the J gene lost 6 bases, with 12 bases spanning the gap.

This clone came up once. The chain's CDR3 is CASSSTEFYGYTF. The CDR3 nucleotides are TGTGCCAGCAGTTCGACAGAATTCTATGGCTACACCTTC. This chain connects TRBV6-2 or TRBV6-3 to TRBJ1-2, with a weak D call TRBD1 (5 bases). This CDR3 spans 13 amino acids. Trimming shortened V by 4 bases and J by 4 bases, and 10 bases separated the two germline ends. Per germline, CDR1 MNHEY and CDR2 SVGEGT.

The V call is TRBV14, the J call TRBJ1-6, with 7 bases lining up with TRBD1. CDR1 and CDR2 from the germline V gene are SGHDN and FVKESK. V shed 4 bases, J shed 7 bases, and the junction held 7 bases outside the gene matches. There are 15 residues in the CDR3. This chain's CDR3 is CASSLRTGLNSPLHF. CDR3 DNA sequence: TGTGCCAGCAGCCTCCGGACAGGACTCAATTCACCCCTCCACTTT.

This clone is a singleton in its sample. V gene TRBV29-1 combines with J gene TRBJ2-2; D may be TRBD2 (6 bases). Germline CDR1 SQVTM, CDR2 ANQGSEA. The CDR3 runs to 17 residues. Trimming took 0 bases from V and 4 from J, leaving 18 bases between them. In nucleotides, the CDR3 is TGCAGCGTTGAAGAGCCCCCCGGGAGAGGGGTCACCGGGGAGCTGTTTTTT. It specifies CSVEEPPGRGVTGELFF.

The chain has TRBV2 and TRBJ1-1, with 9 positions matching TRBD1. CDR1 SNHLY and CDR2 FYNNEI come from the germline V gene. The length of the CDR3 is 15 residues. V was clipped by 6 bases and J by 5 bases; unmatched bases: 10. The CDR3 loop is CASSLQQGARTEAFF. CDR3 DNA: TGTGCCAGCAGCCTACAACAGGGGGCGAGAACTGAAGCTTTCTTT. The whole variable domain, remainder taken from reference TRBV2 and TRBJ1-1, is EPEVTQTPSHQVTQMGQEVILRCVPISNHLYFYWYRQILGQKVEFLVSFYNNEISEKSEIFDDQFSVERPDGSNFTLKIRSTKLEDSAMYFCASSLQQGARTEAFFGQGTRLTVV.

The V and J genes are TRBV7-3 and TRBJ2-1; D not certain. The V end was cut by 3 bases, the J end by 0 bases, with 12 bases between. The CDR3 sequence is 16 residues long. CDR1 is SGHTA, CDR2 FQGTGA, per germline. The DNA of the CDR3 is TGTGCCAGCAGCTTCGCCGTTACGAGCTCCTACAATGAGCAGTTCTTC. Translated: CASSFAVTSSYNEQFF.

The gene calls are TRBV18 and TRBJ1-3; D remains unclear. Between the trimmed V and J ends, which lost 3 bases and 0 bases, there was a span of 18 bases. This CDR3 region has 18 residues. The germline CDR1 and CDR2 sequences are KGHSH and LQKENI. The CDR3 region is CASSPVPMTPLSGNTIYF. In DNA form, the CDR3 reads TGTGCCAGCTCACCGGTACCAATGACACCCCTCTCTGGAAACACCATATATTTT.

The rearrangement links TRBV28 to TRBJ1-2; the match to TRBD1 covers 7 bases. Trimming cost V 5 bases and J 2 bases; bases outside gene matches: 5. The CDR3 covers 14 residues. Germline lookup yields CDR1 MDHEN and CDR2 SYDVKM. CDR3 nucleotide sequence: TGTGCCAGCAGTCACGGGACAGCCAACTATGGCTACACCTTC. It encodes CASSHGTANYGYTF.

The rearrangement links TRBV5-1 to TRBJ2-5, with 14 positions matching TRBD2. Germline CDR1 is SGHRS and CDR2 is YFSETQ. The CDR3 covers 17 residues. The junction had 10 bases not matched to a gene; V was cut back by 4 bases and J by 5 bases. CDR3 region: CASSTRLAGGIMETQYF. In DNA, the CDR3 is TGCGCCAGCAGCACCCGACTAGCGGGAGGGATAATGGAGACCCAGTACTTC.

The CDR3 DNA reads as TGTGCCAGCACCCTGGGGGGACAGGGGGGAATGAACACTGAAGCTTTCTTT. Translated: CASTLGGQGGMNTEAFF. V and J are TRBV5-4 and TRBJ1-1; TRBD1 aligns across 11 bases. The CDR3 loop spans 17 amino acids. With 6 bases clipped from V and 0 bases from J, the junction kept 10 bases outside the gene matches. Germline V gene sequence: CDR1 SGHNT, CDR2 YYREEE (reference sequence).

The rearrangement links TRBV6-2 or TRBV6-3 to TRBJ2-5, with 8 bases matching TRBD2. V was pared by 5 bases and J by 4 bases, with 3 bases of the junction left unmatched. Germline V lookup: CDR1 MNHEY, CDR2 SVGEGT. This CDR3 is 13 amino acids long. The CDR3, as DNA: TGTGCCAGCAGTGGACTAGCTGGAGAGACCCAGTACTTC. Translation gives CASSGLAGETQYF.